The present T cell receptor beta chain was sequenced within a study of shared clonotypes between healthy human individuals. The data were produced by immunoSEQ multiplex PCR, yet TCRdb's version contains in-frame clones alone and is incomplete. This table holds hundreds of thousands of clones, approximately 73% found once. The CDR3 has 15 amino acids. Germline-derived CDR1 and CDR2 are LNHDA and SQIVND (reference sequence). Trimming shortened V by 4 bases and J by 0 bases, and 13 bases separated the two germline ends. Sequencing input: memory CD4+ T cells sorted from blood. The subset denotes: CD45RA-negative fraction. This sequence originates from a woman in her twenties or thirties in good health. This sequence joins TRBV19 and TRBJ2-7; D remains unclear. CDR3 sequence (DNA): TGTGCCAGTAGTACGACTCTAGTCGCCTCCTACGAGCAGTACTTC. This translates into CASSTTLVASYEQYF.